The 31 T cell receptor beta chains in this list originate from one sample, sequenced in a study of T cell responses to AZD1222 COVID-19 vaccine. TCRdb keeps only in-frame clones here, not all; method: immunoSEQ multiplex PCR. The table shows more than 95,000 clones, with about nine tenths occurring only once. Source: peripheral blood, taken on day 0 of MenACWY control vaccination. The receptor set was obtained from an adult in good health.

The chain recombines TRBV6-1 with TRBJ1-2; no definite D call. The V gene lost 3 bases and the J gene lost 2 bases, with 13 bases spanning the gap. Germline lookup yields CDR1 MNHNS and CDR2 SASEGT. The CDR3 sequence is 15 residues long. The CDR3 coding sequence is TGTGCCAGCAGTGATGGGCAATCGAAGAACTATGGCTACACCTTC. The encoded protein is CASSDGQSKNYGYTF.

The V call is TRBV19, the J call TRBJ1-2; 9 nucleotides agree with TRBD1. Germline V gene lookup returns CDR1 LNHDA and CDR2 SQIVND (reference sequence). This CDR3 has 14 amino acids. V was pared by 9 bases and J by 0 bases, with 5 bases of the junction left unmatched. CDR3 protein: CASQGQGANYGYTF. CDR3 DNA sequence: TGTGCCAGCCAGGGACAGGGAGCTAACTATGGCTACACCTTC.

This clone is a singleton in its sample. The chain joins TRBV6-1 to TRBJ1-4; D gene uncertain. The CDR3 is 17 residues long. Germline values: CDR1 MNHNS, CDR2 SASEGT. Trimming cost V 2 bases and J 5 bases, with 18 bases left between them. CDR3 residues: CASSERVTKALNEKLFF. Here the CDR3 DNA reads TGTGCCAGCAGTGAAAGGGTGACAAAGGCCTTAAATGAAAAACTGTTTTTT.

The rearrangement links TRBV5-1 to TRBJ2-3, with 9 bases matching TRBD2. The germline V gene has CDR1 SGHRS and CDR2 YFSETQ. This CDR3 region has 15 residues. The ends lost 7 bases at V and 2 bases at J; junction bases unmatched: 8. In nucleotides, the CDR3 is TGCGCCAGCGGGGGCCCTAGCGGGGTCACAGATACGCAGTATTTT. This sequence encodes CASGGPSGVTDTQYF.

Comment on this clone: At one end the junction does not follow the germline gene, possibly because of a read error. The V and J genes are TRBV28 and TRBJ1-2; a possible D gene is TRBD1 (5 bases). Looked up from germline, CDR1 is MDHEN and CDR2 is SYDVKM. The CDR3 spans 12 residues. Written as DNA, the CDR3 is TGTGCCAACAGTCGGGGGGGCTATGGCTACACCTTC. Protein product: CANSRGGYGYTF.

The CDR3 is CASSLTGMVGGSEQYV. CDR3 nucleotide sequence: TGTGCCAGCAGCCTCACCGGAATGGTGGGGGGGAGCGAGCAGTACGTC. The chain couples TRBV7-8 to TRBJ2-7, with 7 bases matching TRBD2. With 5 bases clipped from V and 6 bases from J, the junction kept 16 bases outside the gene matches. The V gene's germline CDR1 is SGHVS and CDR2 FQNEAQ. The CDR3 sequence is 16 residues long.

This chain joins TRBV2 and TRBJ2-7; D remains ambiguous. The germline gives CDR1 SNHLY, CDR2 FYNNEI. V was pared by 2 bases and J by 5 bases, with 19 bases between. There are 16 residues in the CDR3. CDR3 region: CASSENSGRLLDEQYF. DNA of the CDR3: TGTGCCAGCAGTGAAAATTCGGGCAGGCTGTTAGACGAGCAGTACTTC.

The chain carries TRBV9 and TRBJ1-2, with D unresolved. V lost 3 bases, J lost 3 bases, and 12 bases lay in between. CDR3 length: 14 residues. CDR1 is SGDLS, CDR2 YYNGEE, per germline. The CDR3 sequence: CASSAEAPYYGYTF. The CDR3 DNA sequence: TGTGCCAGCAGCGCGGAGGCACCTTACTATGGCTACACCTTC.

The chain has TRBV6-5 and TRBJ1-1; TRBD1 matches at 7 bases. V trimming: 6 bases; J trimming: 4 bases; junction bases outside the gene matches: 8. Germline V gene data show CDR1 as MNHEY and CDR2 as SVGAGI. CDR3 size: 14 residues. CDR3 DNA sequence: TGTGCCAGCAGCGCGACAGGGTTGGGCACTGAAGCTTTCTTT. Protein: CASSATGLGTEAFF.

Note on this clone: One end of the junction does not line up with germline, which may come from a read error. V gene TRBV11-1 combines with J gene TRBJ2-7; D may be TRBD2 (7 bases). The CDR3 has 16 residues. Germline-derived CDR1 and CDR2 are SGHAT and FQDESV (reference sequence). The CDR3 DNA follows: TGTGCCAGCAGCTCGTTGGGGGGGCAGGGATCCTCCGAGCAGTACTTC. Protein sequence: CASSSLGGQGSSEQYF. Complete variable domain (other parts from reference TRBV11-1 and TRBJ2-7): EAEVAQSPRYKITEKSQAVAFWCDPISGHATLYWYRQILGQGPELLVQFQDESVVDDSQLPKDRFSAERLKGVDSTLKIQPAELGDSAMYLCASSSLGGQGSSEQYFGPGTRLTVT.

The chain recombines TRBV19 with TRBJ1-1; D call uncertain. V was trimmed by 3 bases and J by 5 bases, leaving 16 bases between them. There are 15 residues in the CDR3. CDR1 is LNHDA and CDR2 is SQIVND in the germline V gene (reference sequence). DNA for the CDR3: TGTGCCAGTAGTATTGTTTCGGCAGTGTATACTGAAGCTTTCTTT. Its protein is CASSIVSAVYTEAFF.

The V gene is TRBV5-5, the J gene TRBJ1-6, with 10 bases fitting TRBD1. There are 19 residues in the CDR3. The ends lost 0 bases at V and 3 bases at J; junction bases unmatched: 9. Germline V gives CDR1 SGHKS, CDR2 YYEKEE (reference sequence). CDR3 loop: CASSLDATGGSYYNSPLHF. CDR3 bases: TGTGCCAGCAGCTTGGATGCGACAGGGGGCTCCTACTATAATTCACCCCTCCACTTT. Full variable domain (rest looked up from reference TRBV5-5 and TRBJ1-6): DAGVTQSPTHLIKTRGQQVTLRCSPISGHKSVSWYQQVLGQGPQFIFQYYEKEERGRGNFPDRFSARQFPNYSSELNVNALLLGDSALYLCASSLDATGGSYYNSPLHFGNGTRLTVT.

This sequence joins TRBV5-5 and TRBJ1-3, with a weak D call TRBD1 (5 bases). Trimming removed 5 bases at V and 0 bases at J, with 15 bases between. The germline CDR1 and CDR2 sequences are SGHKS and YYEKEE (reference sequence). The CDR3 is 16 residues long. This chain's CDR3 is CASSLGTDVSGNTIYF. Written as DNA, the CDR3 is TGTGCCAGCAGTTTAGGGACGGATGTCTCTGGAAACACCATATATTTT.

V is TRBV7-9 and J is TRBJ2-1; D is ambiguous. Per germline, CDR1 SEHNR and CDR2 FQNEAQ (reference sequence). This CDR3 contains 14 residues. V was pared by 5 bases and J by 8 bases, with 16 bases between. CDR3 DNA sequence: TGTGCCAGCAGCCCCCTTCCGACAAAGGATGAGCAGTTCTTC. Protein product: CASSPLPTKDEQFF.

J is TRBJ1-2 and V is TRBV18, with D hard to call. This CDR3 comprises 14 residues. V was clipped by 8 bases and J by 4 bases, with 17 bases between them. Germline V CDR1 and CDR2: KGHSH, LQKENI. CDR3 bases: TGTGCCAGCACCACCACCACAGAGGCCTATGGCTACACCTTC. Its protein product is CASTTTTEAYGYTF.

The rearrangement links TRBV6-6 to TRBJ1-1; tentative D call: TRBD1 (6 bases). CDR1 and CDR2 (germline): MNHNY, SVGAGI (reference sequence). V lost 6 bases to trimming and J lost 5 bases, with 16 bases between them. CDR3 length: 14 residues. The CDR3 region has the DNA TGTGCCAGCAGAAAAGACAGGAGGGAGACTGAAGCTTTCTTT. The encoded protein is CASRKDRRETEAFF.

J is TRBJ1-4 and V is TRBV5-1, with D possibly being TRBD1 (5 bases). The CDR3 runs to 12 residues. Per the germline V gene, CDR1 is SGHRS and CDR2 is YFSETQ. The germline V and J ends were trimmed by 3 bases and 11 bases, with 11 bases remaining between them. The CDR3 here is CASSSFEGKLFF. The CDR3 nucleotides read TGCGCCAGCAGCTCTTTCGAGGGGAAACTGTTTTTT.

This rearrangement joins TRBV9 to TRBJ2-7; no clear D gene. Germline V CDR1 and CDR2: SGDLS, YYNGEE. There are 14 residues in the CDR3. V gave up 4 bases and J gave up 1 base, with 12 bases separating them. Written as DNA, the CDR3 is TGTGCCAGCAGCCTTCGGGCGGATTCCTACGAGCAGTACTTC. Amino acid sequence: CASSLRADSYEQYF.

The chain combines TRBV21-1 with TRBJ1-1; the table's D gene call, TRBD1, was not cross checked with the DNA. TRBV21-1 is a pseudogene. The CDR3 has 15 residues. DNA of the CDR3: TGTGCCAGCAGAAAACAGGGAAGGTTGAAAACTGAAGCTTTCTTT. Its protein product is CASRKQGRLKTEAFF.

This chain joins TRBV5-6 and TRBJ2-7; TRBD2 matches at 16 bases. After removal of 6 bases from V and 4 bases from J, the junction contained 4 bases not matched to a gene. Germline CDR1 SGHDT, CDR2 YYEEEE. The CDR3 loop spans 15 amino acids. CDR3 coding DNA: TGTGCCAGCATCGGGACTAGCGGGGGGGTTTACGAGCAGTACGTC. Amino acids: CASIGTSGGVYEQYV.

V usage is TRBV5-1 and J usage is TRBJ2-1; no reliable D call. V gave up 2 bases and J gave up 7 bases, with 10 bases separating them. The CDR3 is 13 residues long. The germline V gene has CDR1 SGHRS and CDR2 YFSETQ. The DNA for the CDR3 is TGCGCCAGCAGCTTATCAGAATGGAATGAGCAGTTCTTC. It translates to CASSLSEWNEQFF.

The rearrangement uses TRBV19 and TRBJ2-7, with 15 bases matching TRBD2. The CDR3 extends over 14 amino acids. CDR1 is LNHDA, CDR2 SQIVND, per germline (reference sequence). Losses at the gene ends were 5 bases for V and 6 bases for J; bases not matched to a gene: 2. The CDR3 reads CASSGTSGRREQYF. The CDR3 region has the DNA TGTGCCAGTAGTGGGACTAGCGGGAGGCGCGAGCAGTACTTC.

This chain links TRBV11-2 with TRBJ2-7, with TRBD2 matching over 8 bases. There are 15 residues in the CDR3. CDR1 and CDR2 from the germline V gene are SGHAT and FQNNGV. The V gene end was trimmed by 1 base and the J gene end by 1 base; junction bases not matched to a gene: 3. The CDR3 bases are TGTGCCAGCAGCTTAGGGAGCGGGGGATCCTACGAGCAGTACGTC. Protein: CASSLGSGGSYEQYV.

The V call is TRBV11-1, the J call TRBJ2-1; the D gene is possibly TRBD2 (5 bases). The germline V and J ends were trimmed by 1 base and 7 bases, with 8 bases remaining between them. The germline V gene has CDR1 SGHAT and CDR2 FQDESV (reference sequence). This CDR3 is 13 amino acids long. The CDR3 bases are TGTGCCAGCAGCTTAGGGACTCAGAATGAGCAGTTCTTC. It yields the protein CASSLGTQNEQFF.

The rearrangement uses TRBV5-1 and TRBJ2-7, with 10 bases matching TRBD2. Germline lookup yields CDR1 SGHRS and CDR2 YFSETQ. This CDR3 has 15 residues. V was clipped by 0 bases and J by 3 bases; unmatched bases: 3. The CDR3 DNA reads TGCGCCAGCAGCTTGGGTCTAGCGGGAGTCTACGAGCAGTACTTC. Protein: CASSLGLAGVYEQYF. Looking up the rest from reference TRBV5-1 and TRBJ2-7 gives the full variable domain: KAGVTQTPRYLIKTRGQQVTLSCSPISGHRSVSWYQQTPGQGLQFLFEYFSETQRNKGNFPGRFSGRQFSNSRSEMNVSTLELGDSALYLCASSLGLAGVYEQYFGPGTRLTVT.

The CDR3 loop reads CASSPGTSNQPQHF. CDR3 nucleotides: TGTGCCAGCTCACCCGGAACGAGCAATCAGCCCCAGCATTTT. V usage is TRBV18 and J usage is TRBJ1-5; the D is unclear. The V end was cut by 3 bases, the J end by 1 base, with 7 bases between. The CDR3 is made up of 14 amino acids. Germline V gene sequence: CDR1 KGHSH, CDR2 LQKENI.

The rearrangement joins TRBV6-2 or TRBV6-3 to TRBJ2-2; D possibly corresponds to TRBD1 (6 bases). Germline-derived CDR1 and CDR2 are MNHEY and SVGEGT. The CDR3 runs to 13 residues. V was clipped by 2 bases and J by 7 bases, with 8 bases between them. The DNA for the CDR3 is TGTGCCAGCAGTTACCAGGGGAGCGGGGAGCTGTTTTTT. It is translated as CASSYQGSGELFF.

The chain joins TRBV28 to TRBJ1-1; tentative D call: TRBD1 (5 bases). The CDR3 is 14 residues long. CDR1 is MDHEN, CDR2 SYDVKM, per germline. The germline V and J ends were trimmed by 6 bases and 1 base, with 12 bases remaining between them. In DNA, the CDR3 is TGTGCCAGCAGGGGTTGGGGGGGGAACACTGAAGCTTTCTTT. It codes for CASRGWGGNTEAFF.

The chain couples TRBV28 to TRBJ2-7; 12 positions match TRBD2. V lost 6 bases to trimming and J lost 4 bases; unmatched junction nucleotides: 4. The CDR3 sequence is 14 residues long. Germline values: CDR1 MDHEN, CDR2 SYDVKM. CDR3 nucleotides: TGTGCCAGCAGCACTAGCGGGAGGAGGTACGAGCAGTACTTC. Amino acid sequence: CASSTSGRRYEQYF. Based on the CDR3 plus reference TRBV28 and TRBJ2-7, the full variable domain is DVKVTQSSRYLVKRTGEKVFLECVQDMDHENMFWYRQDPGLGLRLIYFSYDVKMKEKGDIPEGYSVSREKKERFSLILESASTNQTSMYLCASSTSGRRYEQYFGPGTRLTVT.

Here the CDR3 reads CASSLGGGQPQHF. CDR3 sequence (DNA): TGTGCCAGCAGCTTAGGGGGAGGTCAGCCCCAGCATTTT. This sequence joins TRBV7-2 and TRBJ1-5, with D uncertain. V dropped 1 base and J dropped 6 bases, with 7 bases sitting between them. There are 13 residues in the CDR3. Germline V CDR1 and CDR2: SGHTA, FQGNSA.

The chain employs TRBV6-2 or TRBV6-3 and TRBJ2-7; D not resolved. Trimming pared 2 bases from V and 0 bases from J, leaving 5 bases between. Germline lookup yields CDR1 MNHEY and CDR2 SVGEGT. The CDR3 has 13 residues. CDR3 sequence (DNA): TGTGCCAGCAGTTACGGGGACTCCTACGAGCAGTACGTC. This sequence encodes CASSYGDSYEQYV.